This record looks at one T cell receptor beta chain sequence and its context. The V gene end was trimmed by 0 bases and the J gene end by 6 bases; junction bases not matched to a gene: 5. The CDR3 extends over 14 amino acids. The germline V gene encodes CDR1 LGHDT and CDR2 YNNKEL (reference sequence). These data originate in a study of blood T cell repertoires in COVID-19. Study information: PBMCs, B-cell-depleted T cells, or T cells were the source of the cDNA or gDNA that made up the material.

Under the authors' procedure: By means of reference gene primer amplification, nucleated cell counts were estimated. Here immunoSEQ multiplex PCR was the method, and the copy in TCRdb shows in-frame clones only, minus some. The V and J calls and clone size are taken from that table; D and trimming were inferred from the DNA. The data contain 150,000 to 190,000 clones, 80% to 90% of them singletons. The chain couples TRBV3-1 (or the pseudogene TRBV3-2) to TRBJ2-7; 7 bases align to TRBD1. This TCR came from a woman in her sixties with COVID-19, enrolled during active disease. Sample: peripheral blood. CDR3 loop: CASSQETGWAEQYF. In DNA form, the CDR3 reads TGTGCCAGCAGCCAAGAGACAGGGTGGGCCGAGCAGTACTTC.